The 26 T cell receptor beta chains presented below share a single source sample, sequenced in a study of T cell clonotyping in hematopoietic cell transplantation. The time point denotes: recipient sample about 28 days before transplant, after cytoreduction. Produced via immunoSEQ multiplex PCR; TCRdb's table is partial and in-frame only. The table has approximately 30,000 clones, roughly 85% seen once. The sample here was peripheral blood mononuclear cells, taken before stem cell transplant. The receptors originated from a man aged 40-49 years with acute myeloid leukemia. Some clones in this sample may be carry-over from other donors' samples.

V gene TRBV5-1 combines with J gene TRBJ1-2; TRBD1 matches at 7 bases. Germline CDR1 reads SGHRS; CDR2 reads YFSETQ. The CDR3 covers 14 residues. V shed 4 bases and J 1 base; nucleotides not matched to a gene: 4. CDR3: CASSSGTVNYGYTF. In nucleotides, the CDR3 is TGCGCCAGCAGCAGCGGGACAGTTAACTATGGCTACACCTTC. Filled out from reference TRBV5-1 and TRBJ1-2, the complete variable domain reads KAGVTQTPRYLIKTRGQQVTLSCSPISGHRSVSWYQQTPGQGLQFLFEYFSETQRNKGNFPGRFSGRQFSNSRSEMNVSTLELGDSALYLCASSSGTVNYGYTFGSGTRLTVV.

V usage is TRBV5-3 and J usage is TRBJ1-4, with 10 bases aligning to TRBD1. TRBV5-3 is filed as an ORF, its function uncertain. V dropped 2 bases and J dropped 10; count of bases not matched to a gene: 5. The CDR3 spans 14 residues. CDR3 residues: CARSFWTGGGKLFF. The CDR3 nucleotides read TGTGCCAGAAGCTTTTGGACAGGGGGTGGAAAACTGTTTTTT.

This clone was seen a single time. Written as DNA, the CDR3 is TGTGCCACCTCCCGGTCGGATGCAACTAATGAAAAACTGTTTTTT. It codes for CATSRSDATNEKLFF. The V and J genes are TRBV11-3 and TRBJ1-4; D is undetermined. CDR3 length equals 15 residues. V dropped 10 bases and J dropped 0 bases, with 15 bases sitting between them. The germline gives CDR1 SGHNT, CDR2 YENEEA.

The J gene is TRBJ1-5, the V gene TRBV6-1; D is ambiguous. The germline V and J ends were trimmed by 0 bases and 4 bases, with 10 bases remaining between them. Per the germline V gene, CDR1 is MNHNS and CDR2 is SASEGT. The CDR3 totals 15 residues. The DNA for the CDR3 is TGTGCCAGCAGTGAAGCAGGCCAGAGTAATCAGCCCCAGCATTTT. Its translation is CASSEAGQSNQPQHF.

This sequence joins TRBV6-5 and TRBJ2-1, with 11 bases fitting TRBD2. V trimming: 0 bases; J trimming: 8 bases; junction bases outside the gene matches: 3. Germline CDR1 reads MNHEY; CDR2 reads SVGAGI. This CDR3 is built from 15 residues. CDR3 residues: CASSYSSGGADEQFF. CDR3 DNA sequence: TGTGCCAGCAGTTACTCTAGCGGGGGGGCCGATGAGCAGTTCTTC.

The chain employs TRBV6-6 and TRBJ1-5, with a possible D match to TRBD1 (6 bases). The CDR3 consists of 12 residues. Per germline, CDR1 MNHNY and CDR2 SVGAGI (reference sequence). The CDR3 region has the DNA TGTGCTTGCAGGGGCGGAAACCAGCCCCAGCATTTT. Its translation: CACRGGNQPQHF.

The chain recombines TRBV25-1 with TRBJ2-5; D may be TRBD1 (5 bases). The CDR3 has 13 amino acids. The germline gives CDR1 MGHDK, CDR2 SYGVNS. Deletions cut 2 bases from V and 2 bases from J, with 6 bases between. The CDR3 is CASSETGQETQYF. In DNA form, the CDR3 reads TGTGCCAGCAGTGAAACAGGTCAAGAGACCCAGTACTTC. The full variable domain, completed using reference TRBV25-1 and TRBJ2-5, is EADIYQTPRYLVIGTGKKITLECSQTMGHDKMYWYQQDPGMELHLIHYSYGVNSTEKGDLSSESTVSRIRTEHFPLTLESARPSHTSQYLCASSETGQETQYFGPGTRLLVL.

This chain links TRBV2 with TRBJ2-2; D not certain. The CDR3 runs to 14 residues. V was shortened by 4 bases and J by 0 bases, with 6 bases between the two germline ends. Germline CDR1 SNHLY, CDR2 FYNNEI. CDR3 residues: CASSATPNTGELFF. CDR3 nucleotide sequence: TGTGCCAGCAGTGCGACACCGAACACCGGGGAGCTGTTTTTT.

The V gene is TRBV7-9, the J gene TRBJ1-3, with D maybe TRBD1 (6 bases). Germline assignment: CDR1 SEHNR and CDR2 FQNEAQ (reference sequence). The ends were cut back, 5 bases at V and 0 bases at J, with 14 bases in the middle. The CDR3 loop spans 16 amino acids. As DNA, the CDR3 is TGTGCCAGCAGCCCTAACAGGGAAAACTCTGGAAACACCATATATTTT. This gives the protein CASSPNRENSGNTIYF.

This rearrangement joins TRBV6-1 to TRBJ2-2; 9 bases are a match to TRBD2. The CDR3 totals 14 residues. The V gene end was trimmed by 1 base and the J gene end by 6 bases; junction bases not matched to a gene: 0. CDR1 is MNHNS and CDR2 is SASEGT in the germline V gene. DNA of the CDR3: TGTGCCAGCAGTGAAGGACTAGCGGCCGGGGAGCTGTTTTTT. Residues: CASSEGLAAGELFF.

J is TRBJ2-1 and V is TRBV6-6, with 15 bases aligning to TRBD2. This CDR3 has 15 residues. Germline CDR1 and CDR2: MNHNY and SVGAGI (reference sequence). Unmatched junction bases numbered 3, after V lost 5 bases and J lost 7 bases. CDR3 nucleotides: TGTGCCAGCAGTCTCGGGACTAGCGGGAGGAATGAGCAGTTCTTC. Translating gives CASSLGTSGRNEQFF.

This rearrangement joins TRBV19 to TRBJ2-7; TRBD2 matches 7 bases. Germline-derived CDR1 and CDR2 are LNHDA and SQIVND (reference sequence). The V and J ends lost 4 bases and 0 bases, in that order; junction bases with no gene match: 6. The CDR3 loop spans 15 amino acids. In nucleotides, the CDR3 is TGTGCCAGTAGTACTTTCGGGGGGAGCTCCTACGAGCAGTACTTC. Its translation is CASSTFGGSSYEQYF.

This chain links TRBV5-4 with TRBJ2-5; D remains unclear. This CDR3 spans 14 amino acids. CDR1 SGHNT and CDR2 YYREEE come from the germline V gene (reference sequence). Trimming shortened V by 3 bases and J by 1 base, and 10 bases separated the two germline ends. The CDR3 DNA follows: TGTGCCAGCAGCTGGTACAGAGTCCAAGAGACCCAGTACTTC. Amino acids: CASSWYRVQETQYF.

The chain joins TRBV7-8 to TRBJ2-7; perhaps TRBD2 as D (5 bases). Trimming shortened V by 3 bases and J by 3 bases, and 9 bases separated the two germline ends. CDR1 and CDR2 (germline): SGHVS, FQNEAQ. This CDR3 contains 13 residues. CDR3 region: CASSFGAGYEQYF. The CDR3 region has the DNA TGTGCCAGCAGCTTTGGTGCGGGCTACGAGCAGTACTTC.

This clone was seen a handful of times. The chain recombines TRBV9 with TRBJ2-2; D is ambiguous. CDR1 SGDLS and CDR2 YYNGEE come from the germline V gene. The CDR3 is made up of 14 amino acids. Trimming took off 0 bases at V and 7 bases at J, with 10 bases between the two ends. CDR3 in amino acids: CASSVEWVNGELFF. The CDR3 coding sequence is TGTGCCAGCAGCGTAGAGTGGGTCAACGGGGAGCTGTTTTTT.

The chain combines TRBV15 with TRBJ1-1, with a tentative D call TRBD1 (6 bases). This CDR3 has 17 residues. Germline V gene data show CDR1 as LNHNV and CDR2 as YYDKDF (reference sequence). V was clipped by 3 bases and J by 0 bases, with 17 bases between them. Here the CDR3 reads CATSRRGTAPMNTEAFF. In DNA form, the CDR3 reads TGTGCCACCAGCAGGAGGGGGACGGCCCCTATGAACACTGAAGCTTTCTTT.

V and J are TRBV5-6 and TRBJ1-1; a possible D gene is TRBD1 (6 bases). The CDR3 contains 13 residues. The germline V gene has CDR1 SGHDT and CDR2 YYEEEE. V was shortened by 4 bases and J by 2 bases, with 9 bases between the two germline ends. CDR3 in amino acids: CASSEQGNTEAFF. The CDR3 bases are TGTGCCAGCAGCGAACAGGGAAACACTGAAGCTTTCTTT.

The rearrangement joins TRBV25-1 to TRBJ1-5, with D perhaps matching TRBD1 (5 bases). V was trimmed by 2 bases and J by 0 bases, leaving 11 bases between them. The germline gives CDR1 MGHDK, CDR2 SYGVNS. This CDR3 comprises 16 residues. CDR3 sequence reads: CASSEGAVLSNQPQHF. The CDR3 DNA is TGTGCCAGCAGTGAAGGGGCAGTCCTTAGCAATCAGCCCCAGCATTTT. Full variable domain (outside the CDR3, taken from reference TRBV25-1 and TRBJ1-5): EADIYQTPRYLVIGTGKKITLECSQTMGHDKMYWYQQDPGMELHLIHYSYGVNSTEKGDLSSESTVSRIRTEHFPLTLESARPSHTSQYLCASSEGAVLSNQPQHFGDGTRLSIL.

J is TRBJ2-7 and V is TRBV5-4; 7 bases match TRBD1. Germline V gene data show CDR1 as SGHNT and CDR2 as YYREEE (reference sequence). This CDR3 region has 14 residues. Trimming removed 4 bases from V and 2 bases from J; junction bases left unmatched: 6. CDR3 amino acids: CASSPGQKPYEQYF. CDR3 DNA: TGTGCCAGCAGCCCGGGACAGAAGCCCTACGAGCAGTACTTC.

This chain links TRBV19 with TRBJ2-3; 7 bases agree with TRBD2. This CDR3 spans 15 amino acids. CDR1 LNHDA and CDR2 SQIVND come from the germline V gene (reference sequence). V shed 3 bases, J shed 4 bases, and the junction held 7 bases outside the gene matches. The CDR3 nucleotides are TGTGCCAGTAGTATGCCGGTGGGAGGGTCAGATACGCAGTATTTT. It encodes CASSMPVGGSDTQYF.

The CDR3 is CASSLHRAFNEQFF. The CDR3, as DNA: TGTGCCAGCAGTTTACACAGGGCCTTTAATGAGCAGTTCTTC. The V gene is TRBV27, the J gene TRBJ2-1; D may be TRBD1 (6 bases). This CDR3 has 14 residues. Trimming cost V 2 bases and J 7 bases, with 12 bases left between them. The germline CDR1 and CDR2 sequences are MNHEY and SMNVEV (reference sequence).

The chain carries TRBV4-1 and TRBJ2-7; D uncertain. Germline V gene sequence: CDR1 MGHRA, CDR2 YSYEKL. Between the trimmed V and J ends, which lost 1 base and 6 bases, there was a span of 4 bases. The CDR3 sequence is 11 residues long. The CDR3 loop reads CASSQAFEQYF. The CDR3 bases are TGCGCCAGCAGCCAAGCGTTCGAGCAGTACTTC.

The genes are TRBV27 and TRBJ1-2; 9 nucleotides match TRBD1. CDR1 is MNHEY, CDR2 SMNVEV, per germline (reference sequence). The CDR3 covers 17 residues. With 4 bases clipped from V and 7 bases from J, the junction kept 16 bases outside the gene matches. Here the CDR3 reads CASSSPRDRVKRGGYTF. DNA of the CDR3: TGTGCCAGCAGTTCACCCCGGGACAGGGTTAAGAGGGGTGGCTACACCTTC.

V is TRBV5-1 and J is TRBJ1-3, with D possibly matching TRBD1 (6 bases). The CDR3 spans 14 residues. Germline V gives CDR1 SGHRS, CDR2 YFSETQ. V was shortened by 4 bases and J by 4 bases, with 12 bases between the two germline ends. CDR3 sequence: CASSPGQSGNTIYF. For the CDR3, the DNA is TGCGCCAGCAGCCCCGGACAGTCCGGAAACACCATATATTTT.

The chain combines TRBV7-2 with TRBJ2-5; 11 bases agree with TRBD1. The CDR3 has 16 amino acids. The germline V gene encodes CDR1 SGHTA and CDR2 FQGNSA. V trimming: 5 bases; J trimming: 5 bases; junction bases outside the gene matches: 10. The CDR3 loop reads CASSALGQGALETQYF. In DNA form, the CDR3 reads TGTGCCAGCAGCGCTCTCGGACAGGGGGCTCTGGAGACCCAGTACTTC.

The count of this clone is one. This chain joins TRBV5-4 and TRBJ2-5, with no clear D. Germline assignment: CDR1 SGHNT and CDR2 YYREEE (reference sequence). V lost 4 bases, J lost 5 bases, and 18 bases lay in between. There are 15 residues in the CDR3. CDR3 region: CASSPRRMNGETQYF. Here the CDR3 DNA reads TGTGCCAGCAGCCCACGGCGGATGAACGGGGAGACCCAGTACTTC.